This T cell receptor (beta chain) is drawn from a study of blood T cell repertoires in COVID-19. As handled by the study authors: Nucleated cell number was recorded as an estimate derived from reference gene primer amplification. Profiled with immunoSEQ multiplex PCR; TCRdb holds only in-frame clones, not every one. That table supplies the V and J calls and clone size; D and trimming were determined from the DNA. This table has approximately 150,000 clones, 75% to 85% appearing once. Trimming cost V 1 base and J 0 bases, with 12 bases left between them. Germline V gene sequence: CDR1 SGHTA, CDR2 FQGNSA. The CDR3 spans 17 residues.

The chain carries TRBV7-2 and TRBJ2-2, with a possible D match to TRBD2 (6 bases). The material sequenced was peripheral blood. The TCR sequence derives from a man between 60 and 75 years old with active or convalescent COVID-19. In nucleotides, the CDR3 is TGTGCCAGCAGCTTAGGGGGCAGGGAGGCGAACACCGGGGAGCTGTTTTTT. Protein product: CASSLGGREANTGELFF.